The T cell receptor (beta chain) described here comes from a study of T cell repertoires in cytomegalovirus infection. The CDR3 is 13 amino acids. The V and J ends lost 5 bases and 8 bases respectively, with 15 bases between them. Per germline, CDR1 SGHNT and CDR2 YENEEA. From the reads, TCRdb called clonotypes with MiXCR, one entry per CDR3 protein. The table lists approximately 350,000 distinct CDR3 sequences, about a third of them singletons. Study-level findings and limits: HLA-C-restricted CMV clonotypes gave the most frequent clonotype in two of eight donors.

A word on this clonotype: The antigen is unknown.

The chain uses TRBV11-3 and TRBJ1-1, with a possible D match to TRBD1 (5 bases). This clonotype was obtained from a human donor in good health (CMV status not recorded). Some clones in this sample may be carry-over from other donors' samples. The sequenced sample was cultured PBMCs, obtained from culture after CMV antigen stimulation. In DNA form, the CDR3 reads TGTGCCAGCAGCGCCAGACAGAGGATCGAAGCTTTCTTT. It is translated as CASSARQRIEAFF. Combining the CDR3 with reference TRBV11-3 and TRBJ1-1 gives the whole variable domain EAGVVQSPRYKIIEKKQPVAFWCNPISGHNTLYWYLQNLGQGPELLIRYENEEAVDDSQLPKDRFSAERLKGVDSTLKIQPAELGDSAVYLCASSARQRIEAFFGQGTRLTVV.